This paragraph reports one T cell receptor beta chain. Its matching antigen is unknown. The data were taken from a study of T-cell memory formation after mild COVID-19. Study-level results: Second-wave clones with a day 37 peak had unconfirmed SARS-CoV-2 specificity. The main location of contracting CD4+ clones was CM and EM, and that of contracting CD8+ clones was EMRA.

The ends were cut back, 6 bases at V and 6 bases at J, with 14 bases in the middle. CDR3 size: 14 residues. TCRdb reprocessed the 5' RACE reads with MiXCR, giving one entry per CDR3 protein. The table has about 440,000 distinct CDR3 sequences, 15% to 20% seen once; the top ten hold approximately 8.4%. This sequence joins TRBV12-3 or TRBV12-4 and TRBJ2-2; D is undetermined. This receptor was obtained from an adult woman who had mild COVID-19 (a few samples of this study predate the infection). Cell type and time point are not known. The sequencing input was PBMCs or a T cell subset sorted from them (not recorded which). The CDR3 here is CASSRDLGAGELFF. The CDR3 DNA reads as TGTGCCAGCAGCCGTGATTTAGGTGCCGGGGAGCTGTTTTTT.